The rows below give T cell receptor beta chains drawn from one sample of a study of liver allograft versus peripheral blood T cells. TCRdb passed the reads through MiXCR, listing each CDR3 protein once. The sample has some 16,000 distinct CDR3 sequences; roughly a fifth are singletons. Receptors were obtained from a human patient who had a liver transplant. Some of the T cells might come from the graft donor. Each CDR3 is given with its conserved first and last residue. A D gene is named only where the DNA matches it firmly. Clone size is not always given. Where it is, it says once, few, many or a class for expanded clones.

j_gene | d_gene | v_gene | abundance | CDR3nt | CDR3aa
TRBJ2-5 | TRBD2 | TRBV6-5 | . | TGTGCCAGCAGGTCAATGACTAGCGGTGGGGTTTGGGAGACCCAGTACTTC | CASRSMTSGGVWETQYF
TRBJ2-1 | . | TRBV6-1 | medium-sized | TGTGCCAGCAGTCTAGTCTCGGGTGAGCAGTTCTTC | CASSLVSGEQFF
TRBJ2-5 | TRBD1 | TRBV6-6 | . | TGTGCCAGCAGCGAATCAACAGGGGTCCAAGAGGCCCAGTACTTC | CASSESTGVQEAQYF
TRBJ2-7 | TRBD1 | TRBV6-5 | few | TGTGCCAGCAGTTCTGGTTGGGGACAGGGTGGACACGAGCAGTACTTC | CASSSGWGQGGHEQYF
TRBJ1-3 | TRBD1 | TRBV19 | many | TGTGCCAGTAGTGGGGGACAGCGAAGCTCTGGAAACACCATATATTTT | CASSGGQRSSGNTIYF
TRBJ2-5 | TRBD2 | TRBV6-2/TRBV6-3 | . | TGTGCCAGCAGTTACAAGCTAGCGGGGGGCCAAGGGGCCCAGTACTTC | CASSYKLAGGQGAQYF
TRBJ1-6 | . | TRBV18 | medium-sized | TGTGCCAGCTCACCCTCGGGGATTCGATCACCCCTCCACTTT | CASSPSGIRSPLHF
TRBJ1-1 | TRBD1 | TRBV18 | medium-sized | TGTGCCAGCTCACCAAACAGGGGAGGCACTGAAGCTTTCTTT | CASSPNRGGTEAFF
TRBJ1-2 | . | TRBV30 | . | TGTGCCTGGAGTGGGGGCCCAGGTGGCTACACCTTC | CAWSGGPGGYTF
TRBJ2-1 | TRBD2 | TRBV19 | medium-sized | TGTGCCAGTAGTATAGATTCCCTAGCGGGAAACAATGAGCAGTTCTTC | CASSIDSLAGNNEQFF
TRBJ1-1 | TRBD1 | TRBV6-5 | few | TGTGCCAGCAGTTACTCTGGGACAGGGGGCACTGAAGCTTTCTTT | CASSYSGTGGTEAFF
TRBJ1-1 | . | TRBV6-2/TRBV6-3 | many | TGTGCCACCTATTTGACAGGCAGGGCTTTCTTT | CATYLTGRAFF
TRBJ2-3 | TRBD1 | TRBV27 | medium-sized | TGTGCCAGCAGTTTGTGGGACAGGGTCACAGATACGCAGTATTTT | CASSLWDRVTDTQYF